Detailed here is one TCR beta chain. Its specificity is not known. These data are taken from a study of cytomegalovirus exposure and HLA in healthy donors. Turning to the study itself: Early on, a data release was issued that held approximately 78 million unique TCRs from HLA-typed donors. Findings of the study overall: Later on, an analysis tied approximately 15,000 TCR beta sequences to HLA alleles at 0.05 false discovery rate. Trimming of TCR beta V- and J-genes showed a link, identified in a later analysis, to a missense DCLRE1C variant. Reports credit the classifier with highly specific, highly sensitive diagnosis of cytomegalovirus status.

V shed 6 bases and J shed 2 bases, with 8 bases lying between them. Germline V gene lookup returns CDR1 MNHEY and CDR2 SVGAGI. The CDR3 is 13 residues long. The PCR was carried out with 60 Vbeta primers and 13 Jbeta primers. TCRdb keeps only in-frame clones here, not all; method: immunoSEQ multiplex PCR. The data contain some 200,000 clones, approximately 85% of them singletons. Sequencing used PBMCs. This TCR came from a woman in her forties or fifties in good health and CMV-seropositive. The rearrangement uses TRBV6-5 and TRBJ2-4, with a tentative D call TRBD2 (5 bases). The chain's CDR3 is CASSGNTKNIQYF. CDR3 DNA sequence: TGTGCCAGCAGCGGGAACACCAAAAACATTCAGTACTTC.